The T cell receptor (beta chain) described here comes from a study of control samples from healthy donors and cancer patients. TCRdb's copy holds only in-frame clones and misses some; the assay was immunoSEQ multiplex PCR. There are some 70,000 clones in the sample; 65% to 85% occur only once, and around 14% lies in the top ten. The CDR3 has 13 residues. V lost 4 bases and J lost 4, with 10 bases in between. CDR1 and CDR2 from the germline V gene are KGHDR and SFDVKD. V usage is TRBV24-1 and J usage is TRBJ2-7, with D perhaps given as TRBD1 or TRBD2 (5 bases each). The sequence was obtained from a man aged 55 to 70 in good health. Material for sequencing was blood. The CDR3 is CATSDGAGYEQYF. The CDR3 bases are TGTGCCACCAGTGACGGGGCGGGTTACGAGCAGTACTTC.